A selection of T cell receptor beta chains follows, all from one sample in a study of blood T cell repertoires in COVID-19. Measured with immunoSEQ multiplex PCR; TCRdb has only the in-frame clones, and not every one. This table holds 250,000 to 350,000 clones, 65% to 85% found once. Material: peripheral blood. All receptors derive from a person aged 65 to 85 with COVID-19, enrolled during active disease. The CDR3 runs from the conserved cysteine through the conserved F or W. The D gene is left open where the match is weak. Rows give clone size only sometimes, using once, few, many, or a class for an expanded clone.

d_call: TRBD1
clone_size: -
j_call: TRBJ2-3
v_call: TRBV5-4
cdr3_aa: CASSRPTGQSIRSTDTQYF
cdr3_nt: TGTGCCAGCAGCCGACCGACGGGACAGTCAATCCGTAGCACAGATACGCAGTATTTT

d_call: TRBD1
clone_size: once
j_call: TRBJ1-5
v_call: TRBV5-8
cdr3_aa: CASSSGTASNQPQHF
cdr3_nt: TGTGCCAGCAGCTCGGGGACAGCTAGCAATCAGCCCCAGCATTTT

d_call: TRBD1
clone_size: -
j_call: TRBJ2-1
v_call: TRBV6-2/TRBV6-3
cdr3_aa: CASSYSVQGKFF
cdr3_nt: TGTGCCAGCAGTTACTCGGTACAGGGGAAGTTCTTC

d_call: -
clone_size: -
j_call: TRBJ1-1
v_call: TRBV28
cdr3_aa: CASRGGGDGDTEAFF
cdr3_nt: TGTGCCAGCAGAGGGGGGGGTGATGGGGACACTGAAGCTTTCTTT

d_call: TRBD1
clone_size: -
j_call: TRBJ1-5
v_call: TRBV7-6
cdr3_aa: CASSLFRDSRQPQHF
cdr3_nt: TGTGCCAGCAGCTTATTCCGGGACAGTAGGCAGCCCCAGCATTTT

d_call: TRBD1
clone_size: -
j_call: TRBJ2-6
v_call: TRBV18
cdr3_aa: CASSRDRGFGSGANVLTF
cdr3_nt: TGTGCCAGCTCACGCGACAGGGGTTTCGGCTCTGGGGCCAACGTCCTGACTTTC

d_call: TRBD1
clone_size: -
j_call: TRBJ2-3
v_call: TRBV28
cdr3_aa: CASSLQPGQGDTQYF
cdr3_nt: TGTGCCAGCAGTTTACAACCGGGACAGGGGGATACGCAGTATTTT

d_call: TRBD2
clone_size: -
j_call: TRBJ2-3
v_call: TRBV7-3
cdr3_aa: CASSSRPPSGRPSPTDTQYF
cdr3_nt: TGTGCCAGCAGCTCGAGACCTCCTAGCGGGAGGCCCTCCCCCACAGATACGCAGTATTTT

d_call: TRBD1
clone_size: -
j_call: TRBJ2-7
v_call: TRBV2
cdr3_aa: CAKGQGRYEQYF
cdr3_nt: TGTGCCAAGGGACAGGGAAGGTACGAGCAGTACTTC

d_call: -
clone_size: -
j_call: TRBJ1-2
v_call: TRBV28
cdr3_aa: CASSLLSVARYTF
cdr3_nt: TGTGCCAGCAGTTTATTGTCGGTTGCTCGCTACACCTTC

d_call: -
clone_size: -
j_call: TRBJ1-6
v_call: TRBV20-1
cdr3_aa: CSAGPGRPLHF
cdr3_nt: TGCAGTGCTGGCCCAGGCCGACCCCTCCACTTT

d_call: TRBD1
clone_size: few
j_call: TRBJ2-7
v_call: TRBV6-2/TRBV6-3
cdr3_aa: CASSPLRTGTYEQYF
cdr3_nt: TGTGCCAGCAGCCCCCTTAGGACAGGGACCTACGAGCAGTACTTC

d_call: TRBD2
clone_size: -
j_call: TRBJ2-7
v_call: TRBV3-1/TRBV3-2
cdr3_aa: CASSQVGTSAKRSYEQYF
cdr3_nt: TGTGCCAGCAGCCAAGTAGGGACTAGCGCAAAAAGATCCTACGAGCAGTACTTC

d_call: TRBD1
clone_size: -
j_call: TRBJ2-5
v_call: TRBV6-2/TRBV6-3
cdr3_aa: CASSYSTGGETQYF
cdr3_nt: TGTGCCAGCAGTTACTCGACAGGGGGAGAGACCCAGTACTTC

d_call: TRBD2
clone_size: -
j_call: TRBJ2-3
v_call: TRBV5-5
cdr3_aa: CASSLVASGAQQYF
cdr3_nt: TGTGCCAGCAGCTTGGTGGCTAGCGGGGCCCAGCAGTATTTT

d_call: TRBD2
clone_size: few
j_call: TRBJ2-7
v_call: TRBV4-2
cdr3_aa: CASSQEALAETYEQYF
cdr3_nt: TGTGCCAGCAGCCAAGAGGCACTAGCGGAGACCTACGAGCAGTACTTC

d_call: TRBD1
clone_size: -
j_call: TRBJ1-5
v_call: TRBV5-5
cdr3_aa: CASSRDRVNQPQHF
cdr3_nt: TGTGCCAGCAGCCGGGACAGGGTCAATCAGCCCCAGCATTTT

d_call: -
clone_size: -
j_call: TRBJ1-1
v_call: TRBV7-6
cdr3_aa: CASSLEGGGREGAEAFF
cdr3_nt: TGTGCCAGCAGCTTAGAGGGCGGCGGCAGGGAGGGAGCTGAAGCTTTCTTT

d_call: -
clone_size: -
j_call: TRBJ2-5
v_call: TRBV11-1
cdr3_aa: CASSADRTRQETQYF
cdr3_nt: TGTGCCAGCAGCGCGGACAGAACTAGACAAGAGACCCAGTACTTC

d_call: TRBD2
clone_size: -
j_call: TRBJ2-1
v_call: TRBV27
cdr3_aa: CASSGTSGGLYNEQFF
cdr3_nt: TGTGCCAGCAGTGGGACTAGCGGGGGACTTTACAATGAGCAGTTCTTC

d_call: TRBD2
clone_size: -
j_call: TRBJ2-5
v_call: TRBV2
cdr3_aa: CASSRKGLAGETQYF
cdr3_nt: TGTGCCAGCAGCAGAAAGGGACTAGCGGGGGAGACCCAGTACTTC

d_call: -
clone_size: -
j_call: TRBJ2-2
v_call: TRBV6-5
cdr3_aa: CASLDRFPGGELFF
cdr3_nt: TGTGCCAGCCTAGACAGGTTCCCGGGCGGGGAGCTGTTTTTT

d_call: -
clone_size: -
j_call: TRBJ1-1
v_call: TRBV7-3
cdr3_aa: CASSLKRDTEAFF
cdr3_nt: TGTGCCAGCAGCTTAAAGCGGGACACTGAAGCTTTCTTT

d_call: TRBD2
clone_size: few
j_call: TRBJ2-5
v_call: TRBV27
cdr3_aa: CASSILGGGETQYF
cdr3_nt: TGTGCCAGCAGTATCCTCGGGGGAGGGGAGACCCAGTACTTC

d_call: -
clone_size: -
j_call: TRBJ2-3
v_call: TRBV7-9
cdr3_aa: CASSKRTVSTDTQYF
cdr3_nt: TGTGCCAGCAGCAAGAGAACCGTTAGCACAGATACGCAGTATTTT

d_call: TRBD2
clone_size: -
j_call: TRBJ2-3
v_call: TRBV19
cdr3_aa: CASSRLAPGTDTQYF
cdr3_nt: TGTGCCAGTAGCCGACTAGCGCCTGGCACAGATACGCAGTATTTT

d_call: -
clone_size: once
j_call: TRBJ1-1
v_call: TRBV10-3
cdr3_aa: CAIQGGRTEAFF
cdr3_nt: TGTGCCATACAGGGCGGACGCACTGAAGCTTTCTTT

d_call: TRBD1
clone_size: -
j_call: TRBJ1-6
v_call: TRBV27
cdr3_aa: CASRISGGLTTNSPLHF
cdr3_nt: TGTGCCAGCAGGATCTCAGGGGGGTTGACGACTAATTCACCCCTCCACTTT

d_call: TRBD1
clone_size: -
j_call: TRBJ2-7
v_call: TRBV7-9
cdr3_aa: CASNPGTGGRGEQYF
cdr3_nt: TGTGCCAGCAACCCAGGGACAGGGGGCCGTGGAGAGCAGTACTTC

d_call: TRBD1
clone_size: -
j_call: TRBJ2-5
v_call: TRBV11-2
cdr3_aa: CASSLDRGQETQYF
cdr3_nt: TGTGCCAGCAGCTTGGACAGGGGTCAAGAGACCCAGTACTTC

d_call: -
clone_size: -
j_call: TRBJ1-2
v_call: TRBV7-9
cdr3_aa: CASSPQSAGLYGYTF
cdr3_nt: TGTGCCAGCAGCCCCCAGTCAGCAGGGCTCTATGGCTACACCTTC

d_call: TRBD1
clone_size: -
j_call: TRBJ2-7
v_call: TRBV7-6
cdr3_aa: CASSLTRTGLIEQYF
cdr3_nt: TGTGCCAGCAGCTTAACTAGGACAGGCCTTATAGAGCAGTACTTC

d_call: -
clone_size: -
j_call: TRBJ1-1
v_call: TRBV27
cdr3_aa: CASSLLRVRAYTEAFF
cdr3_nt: TGTGCCAGCAGTTTATTGCGAGTCAGGGCGTACACTGAAGCTTTCTTT

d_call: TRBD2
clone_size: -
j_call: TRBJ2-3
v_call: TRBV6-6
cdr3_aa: CASTKNRREGRDTQYF
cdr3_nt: TGTGCCAGCACTAAAAACAGGCGGGAGGGCCGGGATACGCAGTATTTT

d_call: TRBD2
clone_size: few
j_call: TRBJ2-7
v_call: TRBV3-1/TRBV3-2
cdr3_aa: CASSQLAGAGEQYF
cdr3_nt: TGTGCCAGCAGCCAACTAGCGGGAGCAGGCGAGCAGTACTTC

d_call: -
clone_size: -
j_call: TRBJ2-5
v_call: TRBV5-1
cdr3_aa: CASSLVVTETQYF
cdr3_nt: TGCGCCAGCAGCTTGGTAGTTACAGAGACCCAGTACTTC

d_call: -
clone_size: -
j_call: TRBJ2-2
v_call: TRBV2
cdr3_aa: CASSPQGSPGELFF
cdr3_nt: TGTGCCAGCAGTCCACAGGGCTCCCCCGGGGAGCTGTTTTTT

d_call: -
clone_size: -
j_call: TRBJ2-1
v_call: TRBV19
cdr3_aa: CASRYRSSYNEQFF
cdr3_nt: TGTGCCAGTAGGTATCGGAGCTCCTACAATGAGCAGTTCTTC

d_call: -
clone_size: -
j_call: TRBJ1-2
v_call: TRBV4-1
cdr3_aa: CASSPPRAGYGYTF
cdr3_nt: TGCGCCAGCAGCCCCCCAAGGGCGGGGTACGGCTACACCTTC

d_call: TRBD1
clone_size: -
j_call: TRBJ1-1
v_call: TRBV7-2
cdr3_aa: CASSLDRGDTEAFF
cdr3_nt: TGTGCCAGCAGCTTAGACAGGGGGGACACTGAAGCTTTCTTT

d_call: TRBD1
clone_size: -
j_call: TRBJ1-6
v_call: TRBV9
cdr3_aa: CASSNRDRGLHF
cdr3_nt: TGTGCCAGCAGCAACCGGGACAGGGGCCTCCACTTT

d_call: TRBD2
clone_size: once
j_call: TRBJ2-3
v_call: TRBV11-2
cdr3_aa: CASSPSRGSGVTDTQYF
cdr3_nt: TGTGCCAGCAGCCCCTCGCGCGGTAGCGGGGTCACAGATACGCAGTATTTT

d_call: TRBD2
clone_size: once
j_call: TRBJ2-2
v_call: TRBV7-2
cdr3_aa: CASSWTSGGRRGELFF
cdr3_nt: TGTGCCAGCAGCTGGACTAGCGGGGGCCGCCGCGGGGAGCTGTTTTTT

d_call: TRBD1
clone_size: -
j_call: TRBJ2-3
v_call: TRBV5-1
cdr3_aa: CASSFPDRDPYLDTQYF
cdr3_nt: TGCGCCAGCAGCTTCCCCGACAGGGACCCTTACCTTGATACGCAGTATTTT

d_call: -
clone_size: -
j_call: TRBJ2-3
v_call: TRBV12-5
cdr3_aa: CASVTRGATDTQYF
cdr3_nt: TGTGCTAGTGTAACACGGGGGGCAACAGATACGCAGTATTTT

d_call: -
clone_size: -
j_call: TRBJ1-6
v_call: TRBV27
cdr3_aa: CASSSNDRQHSPLHF
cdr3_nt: TGTGCCAGCAGTTCAAATGACAGGCAACATTCACCCCTCCACTTT

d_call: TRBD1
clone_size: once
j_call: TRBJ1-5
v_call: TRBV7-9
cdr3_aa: CASSNTGTGVRNQPQHF
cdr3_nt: TGTGCCAGCAGCAACACCGGGACAGGGGTTCGCAATCAGCCCCAGCATTTT

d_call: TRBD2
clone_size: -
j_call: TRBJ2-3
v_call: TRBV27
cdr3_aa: CASSFGLAGATDTQYF
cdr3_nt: TGTGCCAGCAGTTTTGGGCTAGCGGGAGCCACAGATACGCAGTATTTT

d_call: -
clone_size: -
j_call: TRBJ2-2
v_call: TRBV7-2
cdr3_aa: CASSLGLNTGELFF
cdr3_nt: TGTGCCAGCAGCTTAGGTCTGAACACCGGGGAGCTGTTTTTT

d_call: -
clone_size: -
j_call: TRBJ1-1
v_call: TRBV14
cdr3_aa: CASSEETRRNEAFF
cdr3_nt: TGTGCCAGCAGCGAAGAGACAAGACGAAATGAAGCTTTCTTT

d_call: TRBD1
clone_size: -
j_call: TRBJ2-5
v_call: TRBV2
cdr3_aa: CASSWGQQETQYF
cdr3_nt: TGTGCCAGCAGTTGGGGACAGCAAGAGACCCAGTACTTC